This T cell receptor beta chain derives from a study of T cell repertoires in cytomegalovirus infection. About the research overall: The study used recently identified HLA-C-restricted and well-studied HLA-B-restricted CMV epitopes. CMV infection and matching HLA type were both indicated by public TCR beta signatures. Study-level findings and limits: HLA-C-restricted TCR beta clonotypes specific for CMV led the ex vivo response.

The CDR3 is 16 amino acids. The V and J ends lost 0 bases and 8 bases, in that order; junction bases with no gene match: 11. Germline V gene lookup returns CDR1 MGHRA and CDR2 YSYEKL. MiXCR, applied by TCRdb to the reads, yields one record per CDR3 protein. The data hold 450,000 to 550,000 distinct CDR3 sequences, with 42% observed a single time. As regards this clonotype: The target antigen is unknown.

The material sequenced was cultured PBMCs, taken from culture after CMV antigen stimulation. This chain links TRBV4-1 with TRBJ1-1; TRBD1 matches 8 bases. The TCR was taken from a human donor in good health (CMV status not recorded). Some clones in this sample may be carry-over from other donors' samples. Here the CDR3 reads CASSQERARGRLEAFF. DNA for the CDR3: TGCGCCAGCAGCCAAGAACGGGCCAGGGGGCGCCTAGAAGCTTTCTTT.